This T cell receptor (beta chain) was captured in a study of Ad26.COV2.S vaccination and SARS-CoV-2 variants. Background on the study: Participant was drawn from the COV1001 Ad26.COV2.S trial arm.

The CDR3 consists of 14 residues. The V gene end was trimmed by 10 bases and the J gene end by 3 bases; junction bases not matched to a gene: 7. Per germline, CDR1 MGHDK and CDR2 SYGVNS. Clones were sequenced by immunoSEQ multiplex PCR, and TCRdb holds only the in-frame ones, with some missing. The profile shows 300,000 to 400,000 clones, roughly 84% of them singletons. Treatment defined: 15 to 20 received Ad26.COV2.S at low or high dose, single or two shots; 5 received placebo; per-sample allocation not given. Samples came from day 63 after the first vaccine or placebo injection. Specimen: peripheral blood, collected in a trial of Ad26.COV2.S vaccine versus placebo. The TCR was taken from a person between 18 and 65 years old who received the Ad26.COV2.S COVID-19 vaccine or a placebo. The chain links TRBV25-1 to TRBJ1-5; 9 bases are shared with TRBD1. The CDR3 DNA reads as TGTGCCACTCCGGGACAGGGTTCCAATCAGCCCCAGCATTTT. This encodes CATPGQGSNQPQHF.